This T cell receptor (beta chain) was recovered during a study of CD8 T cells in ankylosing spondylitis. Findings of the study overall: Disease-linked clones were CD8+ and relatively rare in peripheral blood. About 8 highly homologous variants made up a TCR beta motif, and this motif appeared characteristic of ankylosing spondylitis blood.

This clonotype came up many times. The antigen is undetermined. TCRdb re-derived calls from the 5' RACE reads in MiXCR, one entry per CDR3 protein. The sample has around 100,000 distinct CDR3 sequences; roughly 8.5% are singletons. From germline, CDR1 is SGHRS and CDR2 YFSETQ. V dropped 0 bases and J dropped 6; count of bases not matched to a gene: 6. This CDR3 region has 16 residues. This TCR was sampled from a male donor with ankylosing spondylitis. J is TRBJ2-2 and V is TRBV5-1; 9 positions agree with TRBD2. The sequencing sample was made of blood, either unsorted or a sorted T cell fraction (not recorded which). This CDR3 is CASSLEVAGVSGELFF. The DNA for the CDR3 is TGCGCCAGCAGCTTGGAGGTAGCGGGAGTATCCGGGGAGCTGTTTTTT.